Sequencing of this T cell receptor beta chain was carried out in a study of CD8 T cells in Susac syndrome. Study-wide findings and caveats: The authors acknowledged that their TCR sequencing and HLA analysis involved a relatively small number of individuals.

Random hexamers were used to reverse transcribe an amount of roughly 0.45 to 1 ug RNA. TCR beta CDR3 was amplified by immunoSEQ multiplex PCR. This amplification extended across 54 Vbeta and 13 Jbeta segments. Each CDR3 protein gets one entry after TCRdb re-called the immunoSEQ multiplex PCR reads with MiXCR. The data hold approximately 130,000 distinct CDR3 sequences, with approximately 90% observed a single time. Negative isolation yielded CD8+ and CD4+ T cells; FACS enriched TEMRA cells. The CDR3 is 14 amino acids. V was clipped by 6 bases and J by 6 bases; unmatched bases: 5. Comment on this clonotype: Antigen unknown.

The genes are TRBV12-3 or TRBV12-4 and TRBJ1-4, with 9 bases matching TRBD1. This sequence originates from a human donor with multiple sclerosis. Sequencing input: CD8+ T cells from PBMCs. CDR3 protein: CASRYRGPYEKLFF. CDR3 in DNA: TGTGCCAGCAGGTACAGGGGGCCCTATGAAAAACTGTTTTTT.